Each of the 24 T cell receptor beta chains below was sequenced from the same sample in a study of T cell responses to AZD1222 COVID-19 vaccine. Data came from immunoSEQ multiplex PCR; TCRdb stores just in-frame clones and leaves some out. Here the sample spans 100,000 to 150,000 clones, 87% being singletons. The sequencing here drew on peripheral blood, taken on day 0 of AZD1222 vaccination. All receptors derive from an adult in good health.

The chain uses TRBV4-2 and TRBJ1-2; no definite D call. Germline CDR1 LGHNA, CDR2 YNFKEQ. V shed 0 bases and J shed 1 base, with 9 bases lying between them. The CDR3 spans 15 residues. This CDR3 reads CASSQDPESNYGYTF. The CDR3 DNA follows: TGTGCCAGCAGCCAAGATCCGGAAAGTAACTATGGCTACACCTTC.

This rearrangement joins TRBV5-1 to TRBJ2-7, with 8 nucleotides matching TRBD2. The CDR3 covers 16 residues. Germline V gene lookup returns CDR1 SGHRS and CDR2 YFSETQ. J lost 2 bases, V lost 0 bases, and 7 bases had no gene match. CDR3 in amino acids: CASSLGTSGRTYEQYF. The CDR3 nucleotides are TGCGCCAGCAGCTTGGGTACTAGCGGCAGGACCTACGAGCAGTACTTC.

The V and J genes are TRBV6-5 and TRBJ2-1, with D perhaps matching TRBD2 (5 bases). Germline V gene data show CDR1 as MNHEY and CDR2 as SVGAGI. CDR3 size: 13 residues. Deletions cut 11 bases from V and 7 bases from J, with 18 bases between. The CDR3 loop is CAGRQDLKNEQFF. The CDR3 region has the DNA TGTGCCGGACGGCAGGACTTGAAGAATGAGCAGTTCTTC.

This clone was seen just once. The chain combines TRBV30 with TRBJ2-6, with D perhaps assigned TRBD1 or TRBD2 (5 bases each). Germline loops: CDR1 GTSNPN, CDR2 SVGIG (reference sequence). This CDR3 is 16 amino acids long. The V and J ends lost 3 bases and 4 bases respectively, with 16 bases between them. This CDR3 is CAWRALGVRGANVLTF. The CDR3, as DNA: TGTGCCTGGAGAGCTCTGGGGGTGAGAGGGGCCAACGTCCTGACTTTC.

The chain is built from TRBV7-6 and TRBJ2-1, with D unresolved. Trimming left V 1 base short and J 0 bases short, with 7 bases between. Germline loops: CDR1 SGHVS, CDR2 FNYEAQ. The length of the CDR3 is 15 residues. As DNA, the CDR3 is TGTGCCAGCAGCTTAGACTGGAGCTCCTACAATGAGCAGTTCTTC. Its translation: CASSLDWSSYNEQFF.

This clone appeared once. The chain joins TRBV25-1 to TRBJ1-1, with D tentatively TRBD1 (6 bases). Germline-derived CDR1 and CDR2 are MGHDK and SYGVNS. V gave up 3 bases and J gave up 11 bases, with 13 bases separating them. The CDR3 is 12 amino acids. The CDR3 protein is CASSDGTGMAFF. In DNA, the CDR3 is TGTGCCAGCAGTGACGGTACAGGGATGGCTTTCTTT.

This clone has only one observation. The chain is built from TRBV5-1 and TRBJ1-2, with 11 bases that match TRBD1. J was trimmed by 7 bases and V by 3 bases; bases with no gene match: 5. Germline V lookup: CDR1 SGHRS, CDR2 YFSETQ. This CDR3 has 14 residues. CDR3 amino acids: CASSSGQGAGGYTF. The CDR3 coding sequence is TGCGCCAGCAGCTCAGGACAGGGGGCGGGTGGCTACACCTTC.

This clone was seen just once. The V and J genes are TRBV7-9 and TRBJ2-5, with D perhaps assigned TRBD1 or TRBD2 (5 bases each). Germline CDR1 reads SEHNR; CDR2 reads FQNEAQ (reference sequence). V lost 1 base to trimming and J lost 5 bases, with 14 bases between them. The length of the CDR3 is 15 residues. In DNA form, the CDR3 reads TGTGCCAGCAGCTTAGGACAAGCGGCAGGGGAGACCCAGTACTTC. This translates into CASSLGQAAGETQYF.

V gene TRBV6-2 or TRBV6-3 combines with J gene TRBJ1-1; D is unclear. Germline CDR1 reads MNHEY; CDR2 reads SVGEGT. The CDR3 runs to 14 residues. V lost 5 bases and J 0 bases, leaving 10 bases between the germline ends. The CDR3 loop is CASSKQTMNTEAFF. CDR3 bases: TGTGCCAGCAGTAAACAGACAATGAACACTGAAGCTTTCTTT.

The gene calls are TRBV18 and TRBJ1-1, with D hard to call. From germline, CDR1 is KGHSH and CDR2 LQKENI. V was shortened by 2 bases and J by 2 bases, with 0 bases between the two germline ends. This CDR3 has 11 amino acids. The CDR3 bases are TGTGCCAGCTCACCAAACACTGAAGCTTTCTTT. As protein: CASSPNTEAFF.

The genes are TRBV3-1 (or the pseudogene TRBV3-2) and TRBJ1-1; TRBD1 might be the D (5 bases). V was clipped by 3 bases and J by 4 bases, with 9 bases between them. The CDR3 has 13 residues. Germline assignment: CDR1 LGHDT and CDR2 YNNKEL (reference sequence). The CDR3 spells CASSHEGRTEAFF. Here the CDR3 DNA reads TGTGCCAGCAGCCACGAGGGACGCACTGAAGCTTTCTTT.

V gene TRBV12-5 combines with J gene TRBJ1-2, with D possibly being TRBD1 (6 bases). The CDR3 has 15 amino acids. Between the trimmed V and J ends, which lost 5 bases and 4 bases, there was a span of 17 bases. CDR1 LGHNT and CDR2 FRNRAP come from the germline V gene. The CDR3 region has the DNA TGTGCTAGTGGTCTCGGGACAACAGGGAGCTATGGCTACACCTTC. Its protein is CASGLGTTGSYGYTF.

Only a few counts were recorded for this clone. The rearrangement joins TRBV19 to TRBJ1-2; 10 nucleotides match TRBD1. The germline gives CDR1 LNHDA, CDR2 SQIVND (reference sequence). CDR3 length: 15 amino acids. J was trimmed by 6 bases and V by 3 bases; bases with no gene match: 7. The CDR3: CASSIWTGGGDGYTF. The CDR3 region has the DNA TGTGCCAGTAGTATTTGGACAGGGGGTGGCGATGGCTACACCTTC.

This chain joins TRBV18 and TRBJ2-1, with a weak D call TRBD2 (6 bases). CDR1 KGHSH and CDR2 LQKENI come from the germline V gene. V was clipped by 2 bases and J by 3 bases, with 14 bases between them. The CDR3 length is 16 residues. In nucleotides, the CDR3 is TGTGCCAGCTCACCAGCGCTACTAGCAGTCTACAATGAGCAGTTCTTC. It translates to CASSPALLAVYNEQFF. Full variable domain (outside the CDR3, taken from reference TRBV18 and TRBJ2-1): NAGVMQNPRHLVRRRGQEARLRCSPMKGHSHVYWYRQLPEEGLKFMVYLQKENIIDESGMPKERFSAEFPKEGPSILRIQQVVRGDSAAYFCASSPALLAVYNEQFFGPGTRLTVL.

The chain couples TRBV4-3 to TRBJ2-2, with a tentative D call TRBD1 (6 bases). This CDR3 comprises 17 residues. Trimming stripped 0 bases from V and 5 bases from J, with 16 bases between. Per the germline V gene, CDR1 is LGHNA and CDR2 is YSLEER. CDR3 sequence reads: CASSQDGAGVSTGELFF. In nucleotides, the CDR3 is TGCGCCAGCAGCCAAGATGGGGCAGGGGTATCGACCGGGGAGCTGTTTTTT.

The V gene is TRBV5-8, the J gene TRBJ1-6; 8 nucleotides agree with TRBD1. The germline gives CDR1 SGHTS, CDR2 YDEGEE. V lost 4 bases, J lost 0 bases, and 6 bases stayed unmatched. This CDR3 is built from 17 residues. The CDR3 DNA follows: TGTGCCAGCAGCCCAAGGGACAGGAGCTCCTATAATTCACCCCTCCACTTT. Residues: CASSPRDRSSYNSPLHF.

CDR3 protein: CATSSYWGNGYTF. The DNA for the CDR3 is TGTGCCACCAGCAGTTATTGGGGTAATGGCTACACCTTC. The chain recombines TRBV15 with TRBJ1-2; D remains unclear. With 3 bases removed from V and 6 bases from J, the gap between germline ends came to 11 bases. This CDR3 has 13 residues. Germline V gene lookup returns CDR1 LNHNV and CDR2 YYDKDF (reference sequence).

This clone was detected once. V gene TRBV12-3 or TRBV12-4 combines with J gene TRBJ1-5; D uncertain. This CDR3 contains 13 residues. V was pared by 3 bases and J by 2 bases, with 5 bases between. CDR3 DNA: TGTGCCAGCAGTTTTTCGGGCAATCAGCCCCAGCATTTT. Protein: CASSFSGNQPQHF.

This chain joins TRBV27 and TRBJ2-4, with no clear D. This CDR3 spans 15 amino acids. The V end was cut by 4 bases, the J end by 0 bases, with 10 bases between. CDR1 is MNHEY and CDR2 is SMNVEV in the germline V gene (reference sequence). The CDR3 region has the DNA TGTGCCAGCAGTTCCGATCAGGTAGCCAAAAACATTCAGTACTTC. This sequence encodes CASSSDQVAKNIQYF.

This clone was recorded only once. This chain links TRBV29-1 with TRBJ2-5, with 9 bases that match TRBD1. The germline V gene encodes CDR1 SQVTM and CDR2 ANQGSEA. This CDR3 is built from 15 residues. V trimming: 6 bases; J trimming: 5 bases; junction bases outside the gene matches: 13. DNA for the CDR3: TGCAGCGTCCGAACAGGGACAGGGCCGGGCGAGACCCAGTACTTC. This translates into CSVRTGTGPGETQYF.

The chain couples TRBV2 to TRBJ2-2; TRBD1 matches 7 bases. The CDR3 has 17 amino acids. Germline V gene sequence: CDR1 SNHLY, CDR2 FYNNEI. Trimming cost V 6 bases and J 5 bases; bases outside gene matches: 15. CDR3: CASRADRAAVRTGELFF. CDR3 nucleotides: TGTGCCAGCAGAGCCGACAGGGCCGCCGTAAGAACCGGGGAGCTGTTTTTT. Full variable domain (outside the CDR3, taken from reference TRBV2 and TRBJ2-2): EPEVTQTPSHQVTQMGQEVILRCVPISNHLYFYWYRQILGQKVEFLVSFYNNEISEKSEIFDDQFSVERPDGSNFTLKIRSTKLEDSAMYFCASRADRAAVRTGELFFGEGSRLTVL.

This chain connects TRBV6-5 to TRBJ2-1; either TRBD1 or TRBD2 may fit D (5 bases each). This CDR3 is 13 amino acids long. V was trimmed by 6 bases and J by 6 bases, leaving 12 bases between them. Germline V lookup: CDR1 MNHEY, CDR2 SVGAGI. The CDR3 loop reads CASSPGGGNEQFF. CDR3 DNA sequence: TGTGCCAGCAGCCCCGGTGGGGGCAATGAGCAGTTCTTC.

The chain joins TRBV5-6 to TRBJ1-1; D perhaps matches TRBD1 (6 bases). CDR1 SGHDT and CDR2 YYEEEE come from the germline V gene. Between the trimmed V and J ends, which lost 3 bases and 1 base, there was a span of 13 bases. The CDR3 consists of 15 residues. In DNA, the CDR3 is TGTGCCAGCAGCTCCCGGGACACCGCGAACACTGAAGCTTTCTTT. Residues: CASSSRDTANTEAFF. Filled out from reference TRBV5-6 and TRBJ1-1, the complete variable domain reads DAGVTQSPTHLIKTRGQQVTLRCSPKSGHDTVSWYQQALGQGPQFIFQYYEEEERQRGNFPDRFSGHQFPNYSSELNVNALLLGDSALYLCASSSRDTANTEAFFGQGTRLTVV.

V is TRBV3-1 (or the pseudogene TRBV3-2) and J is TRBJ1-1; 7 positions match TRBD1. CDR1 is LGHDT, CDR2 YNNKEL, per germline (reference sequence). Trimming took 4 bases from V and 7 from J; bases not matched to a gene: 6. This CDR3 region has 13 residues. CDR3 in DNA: TGTGCCAGCAGCCCCCGCCAGGGGGTTGAAGCTTTCTTT. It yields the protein CASSPRQGVEAFF.